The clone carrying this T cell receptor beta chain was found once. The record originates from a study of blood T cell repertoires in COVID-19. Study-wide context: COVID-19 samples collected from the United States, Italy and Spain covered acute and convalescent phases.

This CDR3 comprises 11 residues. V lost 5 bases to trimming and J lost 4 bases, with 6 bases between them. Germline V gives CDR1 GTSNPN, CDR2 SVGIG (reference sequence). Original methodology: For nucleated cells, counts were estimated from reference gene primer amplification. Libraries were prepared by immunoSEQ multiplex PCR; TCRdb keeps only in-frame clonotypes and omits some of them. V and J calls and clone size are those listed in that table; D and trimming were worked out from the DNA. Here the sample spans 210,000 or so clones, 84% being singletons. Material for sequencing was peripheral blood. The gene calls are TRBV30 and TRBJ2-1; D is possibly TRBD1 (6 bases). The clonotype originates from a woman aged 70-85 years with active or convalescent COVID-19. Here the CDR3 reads CAWDRYNEQFF. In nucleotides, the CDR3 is TGTGCCTGGGACAGGTACAATGAGCAGTTCTTC.